The 2 T cell receptor beta chains below come from one sample, sequenced in a study of OX40 agonist ivuxolimab in advanced cancers. Measured with immunoSEQ multiplex PCR; TCRdb has only the in-frame clones, and not every one. This table holds some 70,000 clones, roughly 80% found once. The sample here was CD4+ or CD8+ T cells sorted from blood, taken in a trial of the OX40 agonist ivuxolimab. The receptors originated from an adult with an advanced solid tumor such as melanoma, head and neck, liver or kidney cancer.

The chain couples TRBV30 to TRBJ2-5, with 7 nucleotides matching TRBD1. CDR1 is GTSNPN, CDR2 SVGIG, per germline (reference sequence). J was trimmed by 3 bases and V by 5 bases; bases with no gene match: 6. The length of the CDR3 is 13 residues. The CDR3 region is CAWHTGAKETQYF. CDR3 in DNA: TGTGCCTGGCATACAGGGGCAAAAGAGACCCAGTACTTC. The variable domain in full, completed from reference TRBV30 and TRBJ2-5, reads SQTIHQWPATLVQPVGSPLSLECTVEGTSNPNLYWYRQAAGRGLQLLFYSVGIGQISSEVPQNLSASRPQDRQFILSSKKLLLSDSGFYLCAWHTGAKETQYFGPGTRLLVL.

The chain uses TRBV7-9 and TRBJ1-2, with 9 bases lining up with TRBD1. This CDR3 region has 13 residues. J was trimmed by 8 bases and V by 1 base; bases with no gene match: 2. Germline V gene lookup returns CDR1 SEHNR and CDR2 FQNEAQ (reference sequence). Here the CDR3 reads CASSLGDRGGYTF. CDR3 nucleotide sequence: TGTGCCAGCAGCTTAGGCGACAGGGGGGGCTACACCTTC.